A selection of T cell receptor beta chains follows, all from one sample in a study of T cell changes during pregnancy in multiple sclerosis. Clones were read by immunoSEQ multiplex PCR, and TCRdb kept only the in-frame ones, dropping some. The data show about 70,000 clones, approximately 94% seen once. The sequenced sample was peripheral blood, obtained in the third trimester of pregnancy. The receptors were gathered from a female donor with multiple sclerosis, enrolled in a pregnancy study. Each CDR3 is given with its conserved first and last residue.

J	V	CDR3
TRBJ2-7	TRBV19	CASSIVTGYEQYF
TRBJ2-5	TRBV18	CASSPPGAETQYF
TRBJ1-1	TRBV5-4	CASSLGGATEAFF
TRBJ2-7	TRBV6-1	CASNSLGTGVEQYF
TRBJ1-5	TRBV10-3	CAISEFDRGTNQPQHF
TRBJ2-1	TRBV7-7	CASLNASGGENEQFF
TRBJ1-1	TRBV2	CASSEADRVGAFF
TRBJ1-1	TRBV7-3	CASSFEGANTEAFF
TRBJ1-5	TRBV6-5	CASSRTGVGDQPQHF
TRBJ2-3	TRBV6-1	CASSVAGGTDTQYF
TRBJ2-5	TRBV2	CASSEVLAGALQETQYF
TRBJ2-7	TRBV7-2	CASSLAPTGSYEQYF
TRBJ1-3	TRBV7-2	CASSPTTGLGNTIYF
TRBJ2-7	TRBV9	CASSQSGAPYEQYF
TRBJ2-3	TRBV27	CASSAGGQGTDTQYF
TRBJ1-1	TRBV9	CASSVPIAAGGRGRAPRKNTEAFF
TRBJ1-3	TRBV2	CASSGSQGNTIYF
TRBJ1-4	TRBV10-3	CAIRGGPNVGLFF
TRBJ2-7	TRBV14	CASSQVREPGEQYF
TRBJ2-1	TRBV6-1	CASSEPIVPYEQFF
TRBJ2-3	TRBV11-2	CASSLEGTAQYF
TRBJ1-6	TRBV12-5	CASLDRGKYSPLHF
TRBJ1-5	TRBV7-9	CASSSDSNNQPQHF
TRBJ1-2	TRBV7-8	CASSLVFREGWYMRYTF
TRBJ2-7	TRBV7-2	CASSPLLAVYEQYF
TRBJ1-2	TRBV5-6	CASSLAGGAAHYGYTF
TRBJ2-5	TRBV6-5	CASRPGGAETQYF
TRBJ1-6	TRBV7-2	CASSFRGLSSPLHF
TRBJ1-1	TRBV10-3	CAIIREPNTEAFF
TRBJ1-5	TRBV6-1	CASSEQDSPNQPQHF